This T cell receptor (beta chain) is drawn from a study of blood T cell repertoires in COVID-19. Looking at the study overall: There were acute and convalescent COVID-19 samples, and they came from the United States, Italy and Spain. From T cells, B-cell-depleted T cells, or PBMCs came the material, which was cDNA or gDNA.

In the source study's methods: Cell counts per sample came from amplifying reference gene primers. Assay used: immunoSEQ multiplex PCR; TCRdb lists only in-frame clones, some missing. V and J calls and clone size come straight from that table; D and trimming were deduced from the DNA. This sample yields 50,000 or so clones, of which 77% are seen a single time; around a fifth belongs to the top ten. In germline, CDR1 is SGHRS, CDR2 YFSETQ. CDR3 length: 14 amino acids. With 0 bases removed from V and 4 bases from J, the gap between germline ends came to 5 bases. The V and J genes are TRBV5-1 and TRBJ2-6, with D unresolved. The sequencing input was peripheral blood. The TCR sequence derives from a human donor with active or convalescent COVID-19. The donor label of this sample is uncertain. The DNA of the CDR3 is TGCGCCAGCAGCTTGGAGGAGGGGGCCAACGTCCTGACTTTC. Translating it yields CASSLEEGANVLTF.